These 26 T cell receptor beta chains were all obtained from the same sample, sequenced in a study. TCRdb re-derived calls from the 5' RACE reads in MiXCR, one entry per CDR3 protein. The repertoire holds 9,500 to 15,000 distinct CDR3 sequences, with about 51% as singletons. Cells sorted as Tregs were CD4+, CD25+ and CD127-/low. Sample: tumor-infiltrating Tregs sorted from the breast tumor. These TCRs come from a female donor with breast cancer.

The J gene is TRBJ1-2, the V gene TRBV6-2 or TRBV6-3; D call uncertain. Germline assignment: CDR1 MNHEY and CDR2 SVGEGT. The CDR3 length is 12 residues. Trimming cost V 5 bases and J 4 bases, with 8 bases left between them. CDR3 bases: TGTGCCAGCAGTAAAGACCGCTATGGCTACACCTTC. Protein product: CASSKDRYGYTF.

The chain recombines TRBV6-2 or TRBV6-3 with TRBJ2-4; D may be TRBD1 (6 bases). Germline V gives CDR1 MNHEY, CDR2 SVGEGT. The CDR3 has 14 amino acids. V lost 2 bases and J 11 bases, leaving 16 bases between the germline ends. The CDR3, as DNA: TGTGCCAGCAGTTACGGGGGACAAGGCCCTGTTCAGTACTTC. This codes for CASSYGGQGPVQYF.

This chain joins TRBV28 and TRBJ2-7, with D unresolved. V dropped 3 bases and J dropped 4 bases, with 4 bases sitting between them. Germline V gives CDR1 MDHEN, CDR2 SYDVKM. CDR3 length equals 11 residues. CDR3 protein: CASSLLYEQYF. In nucleotides, the CDR3 is TGTGCCAGCAGTTTGTTGTACGAGCAGTACTTC.

The chain combines TRBV30 with TRBJ2-7; D is perhaps TRBD2 (6 bases). V gave up 5 bases and J gave up 6 bases, with 14 bases separating them. CDR1 is GTSNPN and CDR2 is SVGIG in the germline V gene (reference sequence). The CDR3 is made up of 12 amino acids. The CDR3 spells CAWRREPFEQYF. In nucleotides, the CDR3 is TGTGCCTGGCGACGGGAGCCCTTCGAGCAGTACTTC.

The chain carries TRBV5-1 and TRBJ1-1, with TRBD1 as a possible D gene (6 bases). The CDR3 consists of 16 residues. Trimming took 3 bases from V and 0 from J, leaving 15 bases between them. Germline loops: CDR1 SGHRS, CDR2 YFSETQ. CDR3 sequence (DNA): TGCGCCAGCAGCTCTCTGGGGGGCAGGATGAACACTGAAGCTTTCTTT. Encoded protein: CASSSLGGRMNTEAFF. The full variable domain, in which reference TRBV5-1 and TRBJ1-1 provide the parts outside the CDR3, is KAGVTQTPRYLIKTRGQQVTLSCSPISGHRSVSWYQQTPGQGLQFLFEYFSETQRNKGNFPGRFSGRQFSNSRSEMNVSTLELGDSALYLCASSSLGGRMNTEAFFGQGTRLTVV.

This clonotype has a handful of counts. J is TRBJ1-2 and V is TRBV4-2; 9 bases are shared with TRBD1. V shed 4 bases, J shed 2 bases, and the junction held 8 bases outside the gene matches. Germline assignment: CDR1 LGHNA and CDR2 YNFKEQ. The CDR3 spans 16 residues. The CDR3 loop is CASSLRDRVVNYGYTF. The CDR3 nucleotides are TGTGCCAGCAGCCTCCGGGACAGGGTTGTCAACTATGGCTACACCTTC.

This clonotype occurred once. The V call is TRBV12-3 or TRBV12-4, the J call TRBJ2-7; D not certain. Trimming took 2 bases from V and 2 from J, leaving 7 bases between them. The CDR3 is made up of 13 amino acids. Written as DNA, the CDR3 is TGTGCCAGCAGTTTATCGGTAACCTACGAGCAGTACGTC. Protein sequence: CASSLSVTYEQYV.

This clonotype was seen only a few times. The chain employs TRBV7-2 and TRBJ2-7; D is unclear. With 5 bases removed from V and 0 bases from J, the gap between germline ends came to 8 bases. Germline V gives CDR1 SGHTA, CDR2 FQGNSA. This CDR3 contains 13 residues. CDR3 region: CASSTTSSYEQYF. CDR3 coding DNA: TGTGCCAGCAGCACCACCAGCTCCTACGAGCAGTACTTC.

This sequence joins TRBV6-1 and TRBJ2-7; D might be TRBD2 (6 bases). CDR1 and CDR2 (germline): MNHNS, SASEGT. The CDR3 spans 17 residues. With 6 bases removed from V and 2 bases from J, the gap between germline ends came to 23 bases. The CDR3 DNA reads TGTGCCAGCAGCCGAGGGAACCTCGAGGAGGGGACCTACGAGCAGTACGTC. It encodes CASSRGNLEEGTYEQYV.

The CDR3 coding sequence is TGCGCCAGCAGCTTGGGGGGGTACCTCTACGAGCAGTACGTC. Protein product: CASSLGGYLYEQYV. The gene calls are TRBV5-1 and TRBJ2-7; possibly TRBD1 or TRBD2 for D (5 bases each). Trimming removed 0 bases at V and 3 bases at J, with 10 bases between. Germline CDR1 and CDR2: SGHRS and YFSETQ. CDR3 length: 14 amino acids.

The chain is built from TRBV28 and TRBJ2-7, with TRBD2 matching over 9 bases. In germline, CDR1 is MDHEN, CDR2 SYDVKM. This CDR3 is 14 amino acids long. J gave up 4 bases and V 7 bases, and 8 bases lay outside the gene matches. This chain's CDR3 is CASKGREGPYEQYF. In nucleotides, the CDR3 is TGTGCCAGCAAGGGGCGGGAGGGCCCTTACGAGCAGTACTTC. Full variable domain (remainder filled in from reference TRBV28 and TRBJ2-7): DVKVTQSSRYLVKRTGEKVFLECVQDMDHENMFWYRQDPGLGLRLIYFSYDVKMKEKGDIPEGYSVSREKKERFSLILESASTNQTSMYLCASKGREGPYEQYFGPGTRLTVT.

The chain uses TRBV7-3 and TRBJ1-2; a weak D match, TRBD1 (6 bases). CDR3 length equals 13 residues. Trimming pared 4 bases from V and 6 bases from J, leaving 12 bases between. Germline CDR1 reads SGHTA; CDR2 reads FQGTGA. The CDR3 DNA sequence: TGTGCCAGCAGCTATCAGGGGCTGGATGGCTACACCTTC. This gives the protein CASSYQGLDGYTF.

The rearrangement uses TRBV20-1 and TRBJ2-1; D uncertain. Germline lookup yields CDR1 DFQATT and CDR2 SNEGSKA (reference sequence). This CDR3 region has 12 residues. V gave up 4 bases and J gave up 4 bases, with 8 bases separating them. For the CDR3, the DNA is TGCAGTGCTACGGAGCAATACAATGAGCAGTTCTTC. The encoded protein is CSATEQYNEQFF.

The chain joins TRBV28 to TRBJ1-4; the match to TRBD1 covers 8 bases. V gave up 3 bases and J gave up 7 bases; unmatched junction bases: 7. The CDR3 has 15 amino acids. The V gene's germline CDR1 is MDHEN and CDR2 SYDVKM. The CDR3 sequence is CASSFPGTGREKLFF. The CDR3 bases are TGTGCCAGCAGTTTCCCCGGGACAGGTCGTGAAAAACTGTTTTTT. The full variable domain, in which reference TRBV28 and TRBJ1-4 provide the parts outside the CDR3, is DVKVTQSSRYLVKRTGEKVFLECVQDMDHENMFWYRQDPGLGLRLIYFSYDVKMKEKGDIPEGYSVSREKKERFSLILESASTNQTSMYLCASSFPGTGREKLFFGSGTQLSVL.

The chain employs TRBV12-3 or TRBV12-4 and TRBJ1-5; D might be TRBD1 (5 bases). The V end lost 1 base, the J end lost 6 bases, and 16 bases lay between the germline ends. The CDR3 extends over 16 amino acids. For the CDR3, the DNA is TGTGCCAGCAGTTTAGAGCAGGGACGAATCGGTCAGCCCCAGCATTTT. Residues: CASSLEQGRIGQPQHF.

The chain recombines TRBV12-3 or TRBV12-4 with TRBJ1-5, with 10 bases lining up with TRBD1. J was trimmed by 9 bases and V by 6 bases; bases with no gene match: 8. There are 14 residues in the CDR3. The CDR3 loop is CASSPGTGVWPQHF. The CDR3 region has the DNA TGTGCCAGCAGCCCCGGGACAGGGGTTTGGCCCCAGCATTTT.

V gene TRBV12-3 or TRBV12-4 combines with J gene TRBJ2-7; the D is unclear. The CDR3 sequence is 13 residues long. Trimming cost V 2 bases and J 7 bases, with 12 bases left between them. The CDR3 region has the DNA TGTGCCAGCAGTTTAAAGCTCCTGGCTGAGCAGTACGTC. Encoded protein: CASSLKLLAEQYV.

This chain joins TRBV6-2 or TRBV6-3 and TRBJ1-2; D not resolved. The CDR3 contains 14 residues. CDR1 and CDR2 from the germline V gene are MNHEY and SVGEGT. Trimming pared 4 bases from V and 0 bases from J, leaving 9 bases between. DNA for the CDR3: TGTGCCAGCAGTTTAGGCGAACCTAACTATGGCTACACCTTC. The encoded protein is CASSLGEPNYGYTF.

This clonotype was seen a handful of times. The chain carries TRBV12-3 or TRBV12-4 and TRBJ2-7; TRBD1 matches 7 bases. The CDR3 spans 13 residues. V dropped 7 bases and J dropped 2; count of bases not matched to a gene: 5. As DNA, the CDR3 is TGTGCCAGCAACCTTGACAGGGCCTACGAGCAGTACGTC. It codes for CASNLDRAYEQYV.

This clonotype occurred a few times. The rearrangement uses TRBV7-2 and TRBJ2-1, with unresolved D. Trimming took 1 base from V and 0 from J, leaving 7 bases between them. Germline assignment: CDR1 SGHTA and CDR2 FQGNSA. The CDR3 has 15 amino acids. In nucleotides, the CDR3 is TGTGCCAGCAGCTTAGATCCGGGCTCCTACAATGAGCAGTTCTTC. Encoded protein: CASSLDPGSYNEQFF.

The rearrangement links TRBV30 to TRBJ2-2; D ambiguous. The CDR3 totals 13 residues. The germline V gene has CDR1 GTSNPN and CDR2 SVGIG (reference sequence). V dropped 1 base and J dropped 4 bases, with 7 bases sitting between them. The chain's CDR3 is CAWSGSLTGELFF. CDR3 DNA sequence: TGTGCCTGGAGTGGATCTCTCACCGGGGAGCTGTTTTTT.

The chain combines TRBV20-1 with TRBJ1-5; D gene unclear. The CDR3 length is 12 residues. Germline V gene lookup returns CDR1 DFQATT and CDR2 SNEGSKA (reference sequence). Trimming removed 3 bases from V and 10 bases from J, with 13 bases in between. This CDR3 reads CSASDGEGPQHF. As DNA, the CDR3 is TGCAGTGCTAGTGACGGGGAGGGTCCCCAGCATTTT.

This clonotype counts as medium-sized. The chain carries TRBV4-3 and TRBJ1-4, with D hard to call. This CDR3 contains 15 residues. The germline V and J ends were trimmed by 0 bases and 6 bases, with 11 bases remaining between them. Germline CDR1 is LGHNA and CDR2 is YSLEER. CDR3 DNA sequence: TGCGCCAGCAGCCAAGAATCACTGGGTGATGAAAAACTGTTTTTT. It yields the protein CASSQESLGDEKLFF.

The chain couples TRBV5-1 to TRBJ2-7; D unresolved. There are 16 residues in the CDR3. Germline assignment: CDR1 SGHRS and CDR2 YFSETQ. V lost 2 bases, J lost 0 bases, and 15 bases lay in between. This CDR3 is CASSFFGLTSSYEQYF. CDR3 DNA: TGCGCCAGCAGCTTTTTCGGTCTGACCAGCTCCTACGAGCAGTACTTC.

The table lists this clonotype with a few counts. The chain employs TRBV12-3 or TRBV12-4 and TRBJ2-2; D may be TRBD2 (5 bases). This CDR3 has 13 amino acids. Trimming stripped 6 bases from V and 4 bases from J, with 9 bases between. The CDR3 loop is CASREAATGELFF. The DNA of the CDR3 is TGTGCCAGCAGGGAAGCGGCCACCGGGGAGCTGTTTTTT.

The chain recombines TRBV29-1 with TRBJ1-2; D not certain. Germline V lookup: CDR1 SQVTM, CDR2 ANQGSEA. This CDR3 comprises 10 residues. Trimming left V 3 bases short and J 5 bases short, with 4 bases between. CDR3 in DNA: TGCAGCGTTGACGAGTATGGCTACACCTTC. Amino acid sequence: CSVDEYGYTF.